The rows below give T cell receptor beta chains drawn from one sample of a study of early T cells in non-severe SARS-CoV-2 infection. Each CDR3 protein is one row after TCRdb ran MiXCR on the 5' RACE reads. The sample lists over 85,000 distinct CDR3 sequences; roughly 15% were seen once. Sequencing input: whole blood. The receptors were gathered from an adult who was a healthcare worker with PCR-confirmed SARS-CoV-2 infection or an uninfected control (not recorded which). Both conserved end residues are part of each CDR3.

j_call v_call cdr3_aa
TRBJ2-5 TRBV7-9 CASSPPGKETQYF
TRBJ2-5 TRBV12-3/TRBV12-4 CASSARQGTETQYF
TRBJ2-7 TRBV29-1 CSVDYQNEQYF
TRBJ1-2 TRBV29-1 CSARQGSYGYTF
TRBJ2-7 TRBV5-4 CASSLGGGTYEQYF
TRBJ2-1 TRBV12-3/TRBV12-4 CAIVDSNQNNEQFF
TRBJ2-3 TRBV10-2 CASSVFSTDTQYF
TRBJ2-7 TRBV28 CASMRQGGYEQYF
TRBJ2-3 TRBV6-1 CASSDTMGADTQYF
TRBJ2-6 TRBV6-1 CASSEGARGGGSGANVLTF
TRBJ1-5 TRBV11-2 CASSLDGYWDQPQHF
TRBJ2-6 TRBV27 CASSVTGSGANVLTF
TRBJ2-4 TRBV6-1 CASSDRSIAKNIQYF
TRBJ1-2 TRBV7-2 CASSLDKNYGHTF
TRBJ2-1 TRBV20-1 CSARDSRGRGNEQFF
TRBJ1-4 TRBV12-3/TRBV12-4 CASSPGYGNEKLFF
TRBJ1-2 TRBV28 CASSLPGAPGYTF
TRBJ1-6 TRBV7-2 CASSLEGRWLGSPLHF
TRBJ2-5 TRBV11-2 CASSFAGTSGHQGETQYF
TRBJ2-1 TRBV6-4 CASSDDSGGNEQFF
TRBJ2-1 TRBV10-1 CAKTGVQFF
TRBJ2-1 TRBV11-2 CASSLDLQREQFF
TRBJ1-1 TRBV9 CASSVDRGLMNTEAFF
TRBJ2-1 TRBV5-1 CASSFTSGSIGEQFF
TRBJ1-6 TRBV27 CASSSAVSEVSPLHF
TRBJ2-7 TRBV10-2 CASSETSATYEQYF
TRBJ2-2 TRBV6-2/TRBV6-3 CASSPTGPKTGELFF
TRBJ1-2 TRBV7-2 CASSPIWGGENGYTF
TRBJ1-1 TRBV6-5 CASSLQGGYTEAFF
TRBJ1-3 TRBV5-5 CASSLEYRGYSGNTIYF
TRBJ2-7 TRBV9 CASSPPGERFYF
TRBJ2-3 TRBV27 CASSLRAATDTQYF
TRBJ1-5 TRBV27 CASRRQALTSNQPQHF
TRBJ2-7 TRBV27 CASSLSSGTYEQYF
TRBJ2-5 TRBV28 CASSSLAGNQETQYF
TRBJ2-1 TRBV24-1 CATSKASGYNEQFF
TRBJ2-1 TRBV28 CAEAKGPSSYNEQFF
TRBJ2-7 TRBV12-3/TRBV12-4 CASSLASVEVYEQYF
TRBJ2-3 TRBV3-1 CASSQVPPDTQYF
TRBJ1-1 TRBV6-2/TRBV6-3 CATSGDSLSVWGTEAFF
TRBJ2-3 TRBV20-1 CSAIAGGGTDTQYF
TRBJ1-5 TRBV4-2 CASSQDVSGLGINQPQHF
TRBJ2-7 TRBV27 CASSLGKRYEQYF